The 25 T cell receptor beta chains below were found in one sample sequenced in a study of T-cell reconstitution after alpha-beta-depleted transplantation in children. These receptors have no known antigen. TCRbeta library construction was performed incorporating unique molecular identifiers. One entry per CDR3 protein results from TCRdb running MiXCR on the PCR reads. The data contain approximately 300,000 distinct CDR3 sequences, 7.5% to 9% of them singletons. The study, taken as a whole, reports: Counts and diversity of T cells one year after transplant came mostly from newly produced T cells.

The sample here was peripheral blood, taken 360 days after TCRalphabeta/CD19-depleted stem cell transplant. The source is a female patient aged 2-15 years who had a stem cell transplant for Fanconi anemia, so the T cells may come from the graft donor.

This clonotype was picked up many times. This chain uses TRBV29-1 with TRBJ2-5; tentatively, D is TRBD1 (5 bases). V lost 5 bases and J 2 bases, leaving 9 bases between the germline ends. CDR1 is SQVTM and CDR2 is ANQGSEA in the germline V gene. This CDR3 has 12 residues. CDR3 residues: CSVRGAQETQYF. CDR3 coding DNA: TGCAGCGTTCGTGGGGCTCAAGAGACCCAGTACTTC.

The genes are TRBV20-1 and TRBJ2-7; 8 bases match TRBD1. Germline CDR1 is DFQATT and CDR2 is SNEGSKA (reference sequence). Trimming took 3 bases from V and 2 from J; bases not matched to a gene: 3. The CDR3 extends over 13 amino acids. Here the CDR3 reads CSASLTGAYEQYV. For the CDR3, the DNA is TGCAGTGCTAGCCTGACAGGGGCCTACGAGCAGTACGTC.

The sample holds many counts of this clonotype. The rearrangement uses TRBV5-6 and TRBJ1-1, with D perhaps matching TRBD1 (5 bases). Trimming removed 8 bases from V and 4 bases from J, with 12 bases in between. The CDR3 consists of 12 residues. The germline V gene encodes CDR1 SGHDT and CDR2 YYEEEE. The CDR3 bases are TGTGCCAGTGAAAGGGGAAGCACTGAAGCTTTCTTT. This translates into CASERGSTEAFF. The full variable domain, with the rest looked up from reference TRBV5-6 and TRBJ1-1, is DAGVTQSPTHLIKTRGQQVTLRCSPKSGHDTVSWYQQALGQGPQFIFQYYEEEERQRGNFPDRFSGHQFPNYSSELNVNALLLGDSALYLCASERGSTEAFFGQGTRLTVV.

This clonotype was picked up many times. The CDR3 sequence: CASSLFGGTDTQYF. CDR3 DNA: TGTGCCAGCAGCTTATTTGGGGGGACAGATACGCAGTATTTT. The chain combines TRBV7-6 with TRBJ2-3, with D tentatively TRBD2 (6 bases). The length of the CDR3 is 14 residues. Germline V gene data show CDR1 as SGHVS and CDR2 as FNYEAQ. V lost 2 bases to trimming and J lost 3 bases, with 9 bases between them.

This clonotype was counted many times. The CDR3 DNA reads as TGTGCCAGCAGCCAAGGTCTTGGGGACAACCTGGGCTTTTTAAACACCATATATTTT. This codes for CASSQGLGDNLGFLNTIYF. This sequence joins TRBV3-1 and TRBJ1-3; D might be TRBD1 (6 bases). The V gene lost 1 base and the J gene lost 6 bases, with 25 bases spanning the gap. The CDR3 is made up of 19 amino acids. Germline V gene sequence: CDR1 LGHDT, CDR2 YNNKEL (reference sequence).

This clonotype occurred a few times. The CDR3 sequence is CASSVAQGIRNEQFF. The CDR3 coding sequence is TGCGCCAGCAGCGTAGCACAGGGGATTAGGAATGAGCAGTTCTTC. This chain links TRBV5-1 with TRBJ2-1, with 7 bases aligning to TRBD1. Germline CDR1 is SGHRS and CDR2 is YFSETQ. CDR3 length: 15 amino acids. V shed 4 bases, J shed 7 bases, and the junction held 11 bases outside the gene matches.

This clonotype has more than one count but fewer than ten. This chain joins TRBV6-1 and TRBJ1-5; no clear D. CDR3 length: 15 residues. Between the trimmed V and J ends, which lost 1 base and 2 bases, there was a span of 9 bases. The V gene's germline CDR1 is MNHNS and CDR2 SASEGT. CDR3 sequence (DNA): TGTGCCAGCAGTGAAGGTCCTGGGGGCAATCAGCCCCAGCATTTT. This gives the protein CASSEGPGGNQPQHF.

In its sample, this clonotype was seen a few times. V gene TRBV7-9 combines with J gene TRBJ1-1; 10 positions agree with TRBD1. The CDR3 spans 16 residues. J lost 5 bases, V lost 1 base, and 7 bases had no gene match. Germline V CDR1 and CDR2: SEHNR, FQNEAQ (reference sequence). The CDR3 region has the DNA TGTGCCAGCAGCTTAGAGGGTTGGGGACAGGGGACTGAAGCTTTCTTT. This translates into CASSLEGWGQGTEAFF. The variable domain in full, with the rest retrieved from reference TRBV7-9 and TRBJ1-1, is DTGVSQNPRHKITKRGQNVTFRCDPISEHNRLYWYRQTLGQGPEFLTYFQNEAQLEKSRLLSDRFSAERPKGSFSTLEIQRTEQGDSAMYLCASSLEGWGQGTEAFFGQGTRLTVV.

This clonotype appeared many times. The chain is built from TRBV29-1 and TRBJ2-3; TRBD2 matches 10 bases. CDR3 length: 18 residues. Per germline, CDR1 SQVTM and CDR2 ANQGSEA. V was clipped by 1 base and J by 2 bases; unmatched bases: 12. The CDR3 DNA sequence: TGCAGCGTTGAAGGGACCCTGAGGACTAGCGGCGCCACAGATACGCAGTATTTT. Its protein product is CSVEGTLRTSGATDTQYF.

This clonotype was detected ten times or more. The gene calls are TRBV5-1 and TRBJ1-3; D is unresolved. The CDR3 runs 14 residues. Trimming took 0 bases from V and 1 from J, leaving 5 bases between them. From germline, CDR1 is SGHRS and CDR2 YFSETQ. CDR3 in amino acids: CASSLVPSGNTIYF. The CDR3 coding sequence is TGCGCCAGCAGCTTGGTACCATCTGGAAACACCATATATTTT.

There are many counts of this clonotype. The chain combines TRBV28 with TRBJ2-7, with 11 bases lining up with TRBD2. CDR1 is MDHEN and CDR2 is SYDVKM in the germline V gene. This CDR3 region has 15 residues. V was pared by 5 bases and J by 3 bases, with 6 bases of the junction left unmatched. CDR3 residues: CASSPLAGGLYEQYF. In DNA, the CDR3 is TGTGCCAGCAGTCCCTTAGCGGGAGGGCTCTACGAGCAGTACTTC.

This clonotype showed up just a few times. The CDR3: CASSQESTPAGAEAFF. CDR3 nucleotide sequence: TGTGCCAGCAGCCAAGAATCAACTCCGGCAGGGGCTGAAGCTTTCTTT. The genes are TRBV4-2 and TRBJ1-1; tentative D call: TRBD1 (6 bases). This CDR3 spans 16 amino acids. The V end was cut by 0 bases, the J end by 6 bases, with 17 bases between. Germline V gene data show CDR1 as LGHNA and CDR2 as YNFKEQ.

There are many counts of this clonotype. This chain links TRBV5-1 with TRBJ2-2; the D gene could be TRBD1 or TRBD2 (5 bases each). V dropped 6 bases and J dropped 1 base, with 16 bases sitting between them. This CDR3 comprises 16 residues. Germline assignment: CDR1 SGHRS and CDR2 YFSETQ. In DNA, the CDR3 is TGCGCCAGCAAGGTGTTTTTGAGGGGGAACACCGGGGAGCTGTTTTTT. Its protein product is CASKVFLRGNTGELFF.

This clonotype came up many times. The chain joins TRBV4-1 to TRBJ1-2; perhaps TRBD1 as D (5 bases). Deletions cut 0 bases from V and 3 bases from J, with 8 bases between. The CDR3 length is 14 residues. Germline assignment: CDR1 MGHRA and CDR2 YSYEKL. CDR3 loop: CASSQEVTDYGYTF. DNA for the CDR3: TGCGCCAGCAGCCAAGAGGTGACAGACTATGGCTACACCTTC.

This clonotype has a count of ten or more. V and J are TRBV7-9 and TRBJ2-2; D may correspond to TRBD1 or TRBD2 (5 bases each). The CDR3 extends over 17 amino acids. The germline CDR1 and CDR2 sequences are SEHNR and FQNEAQ (reference sequence). Deletions cut 4 bases from V and 0 bases from J, with 15 bases between. CDR3 bases: TGTGCCAGCAGCTCCCCCGGCAGGGACGCGAACACCGGGGAGCTGTTTTTT. Translated, it gives CASSSPGRDANTGELFF.

This rearrangement joins TRBV5-1 to TRBJ2-6, with D unresolved. Trimming pared 0 bases from V and 0 bases from J, leaving 13 bases between. Germline CDR1 SGHRS, CDR2 YFSETQ. This CDR3 is 18 amino acids long. CDR3 loop: CASSLESPFYSGANVLTF. The CDR3 bases are TGCGCCAGCAGCTTGGAGAGTCCCTTTTACTCTGGGGCCAACGTCCTGACTTTC.

This clonotype was observed at least ten times. At one end, the junction sequence differs from germline, possibly due to a read error. This chain joins TRBV20-1 and TRBJ2-1; D is tentatively TRBD1 or TRBD2 (5 bases each). This CDR3 spans 12 amino acids. Germline values: CDR1 DFQATT, CDR2 SNEGSKA (reference sequence). Here the CDR3 DNA reads TGCAGACCACCGGGACCCTACAATGAGCAGCTCTTC. This encodes CRPPGPYNEQLF.

The chain has TRBV30 and TRBJ1-1, with a weak D call TRBD1 (5 bases). V lost 1 base and J 0 bases, leaving 15 bases between the germline ends. Germline V gives CDR1 GTSNPN, CDR2 SVGIG (reference sequence). The CDR3 loop spans 16 amino acids. The CDR3 coding sequence is TGTGCCTGGAGTGCGCGACAGACTATAGTGAACACTGAAGCTTTCTTT. It yields the protein CAWSARQTIVNTEAFF.

CDR3 protein: CASSLFQGNTEAFF. CDR3 sequence (DNA): TGTGCCAGCAGTTTATTCCAGGGAAACACTGAAGCTTTCTTT. V is TRBV28 and J is TRBJ1-1, with a weak D call TRBD1 (5 bases). Germline lookup yields CDR1 MDHEN and CDR2 SYDVKM. The CDR3 contains 14 residues. V was cut by 1 base and J by 2 bases, with 8 bases left in between.

Many counts were recorded for this clonotype. The chain employs TRBV7-2 and TRBJ2-3; D perhaps matches TRBD2 (5 bases). V lost 0 bases and J lost 9, with 13 bases in between. The CDR3 spans 14 residues. CDR1 and CDR2 (germline): SGHTA, FQGNSA. CDR3 loop: CASSLAEAAGTQYF. CDR3 sequence (DNA): TGTGCCAGCAGCTTAGCGGAGGCGGCTGGCACGCAGTATTTT. Together with reference TRBV7-2 and TRBJ2-3, the CDR3 gives the full variable domain: GAGVSQSPSNKVTEKGKDVELRCDPISGHTALYWYRQSLGQGLEFLIYFQGNSAPDKSGLPSDRFSAERTGGSVSTLTIQRTQQEDSAVYLCASSLAEAAGTQYFGPGTRLTVL.

This clonotype was observed many times. V and J are TRBV11-2 and TRBJ2-4; tentative D call: TRBD1 (6 bases). Trimming took off 5 bases at V and 10 bases at J, with 21 bases between the two ends. The CDR3 length is 15 residues. In germline, CDR1 is SGHAT, CDR2 FQNNGV. The CDR3 DNA reads as TGTGCCAGCAGCGCTCCGGGACAAGGGGTGGGGATTCAGTACTTC. It yields the protein CASSAPGQGVGIQYF.

The V gene is TRBV2, the J gene TRBJ1-1, with 8 bases fitting TRBD1. The CDR3 runs 13 residues. Germline assignment: CDR1 SNHLY and CDR2 FYNNEI. The V segment lost 8 bases and the J segment 3 bases; nucleotides outside the gene matches: 5. CDR3 in amino acids: CASRQGIYTEAFF. The CDR3 region has the DNA TGTGCCAGCCGACAGGGGATTTACACTGAAGCTTTCTTT. Supplemented by reference TRBV2 and TRBJ1-1, the full variable domain reads EPEVTQTPSHQVTQMGQEVILRCVPISNHLYFYWYRQILGQKVEFLVSFYNNEISEKSEIFDDQFSVERPDGSNFTLKIRSTKLEDSAMYFCASRQGIYTEAFFGQGTRLTVV.

The rearrangement links TRBV6-1 to TRBJ1-5; TRBD1 is a possible D gene (5 bases). Germline values: CDR1 MNHNS, CDR2 SASEGT. Trimming removed 6 bases from V and 7 bases from J, with 16 bases in between. This CDR3 spans 14 amino acids. DNA for the CDR3: TGTGCCAGCAGCCCCGGGACCCAAGGGCAGCCCCAGCATTTT. It yields the protein CASSPGTQGQPQHF.

This clonotype was seen at least ten times. The chain employs TRBV20-1 and TRBJ1-1; D is unresolved. V was cut by 3 bases and J by 11 bases, with 16 bases left in between. CDR3 length equals 12 residues. Looked up from germline, CDR1 is DFQATT and CDR2 is SNEGSKA (reference sequence). CDR3 sequence: CSASFKGMRAFF. CDR3 in DNA: TGCAGTGCTAGCTTCAAAGGGATGAGGGCTTTCTTT.

This chain links TRBV19 with TRBJ2-3; no reliable D call. Deletions cut 5 bases from V and 6 bases from J, with 15 bases between. CDR1 LNHDA and CDR2 SQIVND come from the germline V gene (reference sequence). CDR3 length: 14 amino acids. The CDR3 DNA sequence: TGTGCCAGTAGTCCTTTTACCCTCATGGATACGCAGTATTTT. Protein product: CASSPFTLMDTQYF.